This record looks at one TCR beta chain sequence and its context. The sample is drawn from a study of T cell clonotyping in hematopoietic cell transplantation. Between the trimmed V and J ends, which lost 2 bases and 6 bases, there was a span of 9 bases. CDR3 length equals 13 residues. CDR1 and CDR2 from the germline V gene are SGHDT and YYEEEE. The protocol was immunoSEQ multiplex PCR, while the TCRdb copy is restricted to in-frame clones and leaves out a portion. The sample contains thousands of clones, 75% to 85% of which appear only once. Sequencing used PBMCs, obtained 100 days after allogeneic stem cell transplant. V gene TRBV5-6 combines with J gene TRBJ1-5; the D gene is possibly TRBD1 (6 bases). This TCR derives from a male patient aged 45-60 years who had an allogeneic stem cell transplant from an unrelated donor, so the T cells may come from the graft donor. Some clones in this sample may be carry-over from other donors' samples. CDR3 nucleotides: TGTGCCAGCAGCTTACAGGGTCTTCAGCCCCAGCATTTT. It codes for CASSLQGLQPQHF.